The text below deals with one T cell receptor beta chain. The antigen remains unidentified. Assay used: immunoSEQ multiplex PCR; TCRdb lists only in-frame clones, some missing. Of about 45,000 clones listed, 85% to 90% were seen once; the top ten hold about 1%. This CDR3 spans 16 amino acids. Trimming took 7 bases from V and 5 from J; bases not matched to a gene: 12. Germline lookup yields CDR1 SNHLY and CDR2 FYNNEI. This record belongs to a study of OX40 agonist ivuxolimab in advanced cancers. General study results and limits: Among the nonresponders, some also had low normalized T-cell clonal expansion. Clonal expansion by week 6 occurred in CD4+ and CD8+ blood T cells (at 0.1 to 3.0 mg/kg).

The specimen was CD4+ or CD8+ T cells sorted from blood, collected in a trial of the OX40 agonist ivuxolimab. The V call is TRBV2, the J call TRBJ2-1; 9 bases match TRBD2. The origin of this receptor is an adult with an advanced solid tumor such as melanoma, head and neck, liver or kidney cancer. The CDR3 is CASKVGAGGPDNEQFF. The CDR3 region has the DNA TGTGCCAGCAAAGTGGGGGCGGGAGGGCCTGACAATGAGCAGTTCTTC.